This is a list of T cell receptor beta chains from one sample in a study of human T cells and chemical hapten exposure. TCRdb re-called the RACE reads through MiXCR, storing one row per CDR3 protein. The sample includes roughly 52,000 distinct CDR3 sequences, around 9.5% of them seen just once. Sequenced here: whole blood, sampled in connection with sensitization to the hapten diphenylcyclopropenone (DPC). The receptors were gathered from a woman aged 45-60 years with alopecia areata. Some clones in this sample may be carry-over from other donors' samples. Each CDR3 is given with its conserved first and last residue. D genes are given only for firm matches. Not every row has a clone size; where given, it reads once, few, many or a size class.

clone_size: many; v_call: TRBV28; d_call: .; j_call: TRBJ1-1; cdr3_nt: TGTGCCAGCAGTCAGACCGGGATTAAAGCTTTCTTT; cdr3_aa: CASSQTGIKAFF
clone_size: many; v_call: TRBV4-3; d_call: .; j_call: TRBJ2-7; cdr3_nt: TGCGCCAGCAGCCAAGATATAGACTACTACGAGCAGTACTTC; cdr3_aa: CASSQDIDYYEQYF
clone_size: many; v_call: TRBV5-1; d_call: TRBD1; j_call: TRBJ2-7; cdr3_nt: TGCGCCAGCAGCCGGTACCAGGACAGGGGCAGCTACGAGCAGTACTTC; cdr3_aa: CASSRYQDRGSYEQYF
clone_size: .; v_call: TRBV7-2; d_call: .; j_call: TRBJ2-1; cdr3_nt: TGTGCCAGCATCTCTGCACGGGATAAGCAGTTCTTC; cdr3_aa: CASISARDKQFF
clone_size: many; v_call: TRBV10-3; d_call: .; j_call: TRBJ1-1; cdr3_nt: TGTGCCATCAGTGAGTCCCTTGAAGCTTTCTTT; cdr3_aa: CAISESLEAFF
clone_size: .; v_call: TRBV18; d_call: .; j_call: TRBJ1-6; cdr3_nt: TGTGCCAGCTCACCATATCCGCCTCCCAATTCACCCCTCCACTTT; cdr3_aa: CASSPYPPPNSPLHF
clone_size: few; v_call: TRBV12-3/TRBV12-4; d_call: .; j_call: TRBJ1-2; cdr3_nt: TGTGCCAGCAGCCAACAAAGATACAGGGCGGCCTTC; cdr3_aa: CASSQQRYRAAF
clone_size: many; v_call: TRBV11-2; d_call: .; j_call: TRBJ2-7; cdr3_nt: TGTGCCAGCAGCTTACCCGTCTACGAGCAGTACTTC; cdr3_aa: CASSLPVYEQYF
clone_size: many; v_call: TRBV5-4; d_call: .; j_call: TRBJ2-2; cdr3_nt: TGTGCCAGCAGCCGCGGGACCGATCGGAACACCGGGGAGCTGTTTTTT; cdr3_aa: CASSRGTDRNTGELFF
clone_size: few; v_call: TRBV20-1; d_call: .; j_call: TRBJ1-2; cdr3_nt: TGCAGTGCTAGTGGTCAGCAAGCTAACTATGGCTACACCTTC; cdr3_aa: CSASGQQANYGYTF
clone_size: few; v_call: TRBV7-7; d_call: TRBD1; j_call: TRBJ2-3; cdr3_nt: TGTGCCAGCAGCCTCCTGACAGGGGGCACAGATACGCAGTATTTT; cdr3_aa: CASSLLTGGTDTQYF
clone_size: many; v_call: TRBV19; d_call: TRBD1; j_call: TRBJ2-3; cdr3_nt: TGTGCCAGTAGTAAGCAGGGGGCTGTTGTAGATACGCAGTATTTT; cdr3_aa: CASSKQGAVVDTQYF
clone_size: many; v_call: TRBV20-1; d_call: .; j_call: TRBJ2-2; cdr3_nt: TGCAGTGCTAGAGTCCCCGACGTCACGAACACCGGGGAGCTGTTTTTT; cdr3_aa: CSARVPDVTNTGELFF
clone_size: .; v_call: TRBV20-1; d_call: .; j_call: TRBJ2-7; cdr3_nt: TGCAGTGCTACTAGCTGGGGGAGCTCCTACGAGCAGTACTTC; cdr3_aa: CSATSWGSSYEQYF
clone_size: .; v_call: TRBV12-3/TRBV12-4; d_call: .; j_call: TRBJ2-5; cdr3_nt: TGTGCCAGCAGTTTTAGCCTAGCGGAGACCCAGTACTTC; cdr3_aa: CASSFSLAETQYF
clone_size: few; v_call: TRBV6-2/TRBV6-3; d_call: .; j_call: TRBJ2-1; cdr3_nt: TGTGCCAGCCAGCGGGACAGCAGCTCCTACAATGAGCAGTTCTTC; cdr3_aa: CASQRDSSSYNEQFF
clone_size: few; v_call: TRBV6-5; d_call: .; j_call: TRBJ1-2; cdr3_nt: TGTGCCAGCAGATTGACGGAAGGAAGTTATGGCTACACCTTC; cdr3_aa: CASRLTEGSYGYTF
clone_size: many; v_call: TRBV4-1; d_call: .; j_call: TRBJ1-5; cdr3_nt: TGCGCCAGCAGCCTGGGGGGGGATCAGCCCCAGCATTTT; cdr3_aa: CASSLGGDQPQHF
clone_size: few; v_call: TRBV19; d_call: .; j_call: TRBJ2-2; cdr3_nt: TGTGCCAGTAGTTCGGGACTCCCTACGAACACCGGGGAGCTGTTTTTT; cdr3_aa: CASSSGLPTNTGELFF
clone_size: .; v_call: TRBV29-1; d_call: .; j_call: TRBJ1-1; cdr3_nt: TGCAGCTCCCTTGGGGGATCCGCTTTCAACACTGAAGCTTTCTTT; cdr3_aa: CSSLGGSAFNTEAFF
clone_size: many; v_call: TRBV9; d_call: .; j_call: TRBJ1-6; cdr3_nt: TGTGCCAGCAGCGCCACAGGAGACGTTTCACCCCTCCACTTT; cdr3_aa: CASSATGDVSPLHF
clone_size: .; v_call: TRBV18; d_call: TRBD1; j_call: TRBJ2-3; cdr3_nt: TGTGCCAGCTCACCCCGGGACAGGAGCACAGATACGCAGTATTTT; cdr3_aa: CASSPRDRSTDTQYF
clone_size: few; v_call: TRBV4-2; d_call: .; j_call: TRBJ1-5; cdr3_nt: TGTGCCAGCCAATCACGACCGACGGATCAGCCCCAGCATTTT; cdr3_aa: CASQSRPTDQPQHF
clone_size: many; v_call: TRBV6-2/TRBV6-3; d_call: .; j_call: TRBJ2-7; cdr3_nt: TGTGCCAGCAGTTACGCCCCCTCCGAGCAGTACTTC; cdr3_aa: CASSYAPSEQYF
clone_size: many; v_call: TRBV7-2; d_call: .; j_call: TRBJ2-1; cdr3_nt: TGTGCCAGCAGCTTAACCGGCAACTCCTACAATGAGCAGTTCTTC; cdr3_aa: CASSLTGNSYNEQFF
clone_size: .; v_call: TRBV28; d_call: TRBD1; j_call: TRBJ1-5; cdr3_nt: TGTGCCAGCAGTTCACAGGGGGCAGGCAATCAGCCCCAGCATTTT; cdr3_aa: CASSSQGAGNQPQHF
clone_size: many; v_call: TRBV4-3; d_call: .; j_call: TRBJ2-1; cdr3_nt: TGCGCCAGCAGCCTCAACCTTGGGTCCTACAATGAGCAGTTCTTC; cdr3_aa: CASSLNLGSYNEQFF
clone_size: few; v_call: TRBV12-3/TRBV12-4; d_call: TRBD2; j_call: TRBJ2-5; cdr3_nt: TGTGCCAGCAGTACATCCCGGGGACTAGCGGGAGGGAGGGGACAAGAGACCCAGTACTTC; cdr3_aa: CASSTSRGLAGGRGQETQYF
clone_size: few; v_call: TRBV28; d_call: .; j_call: TRBJ2-7; cdr3_nt: TGTGCCAGCAGTTTTCGGGTAGCGCGCTACGAGCAGTACTTC; cdr3_aa: CASSFRVARYEQYF
clone_size: few; v_call: TRBV20-1; d_call: TRBD1; j_call: TRBJ1-2; cdr3_nt: TGCAGTGGCCAGGACAGGGAGGGTTACGGCTACACCTTC; cdr3_aa: CSGQDREGYGYTF
clone_size: many; v_call: TRBV6-1; d_call: .; j_call: TRBJ2-7; cdr3_nt: TGTGCCAGCAGTGCAGGGTACAGGGCCAACTACGAGCAGTACTTC; cdr3_aa: CASSAGYRANYEQYF
clone_size: .; v_call: TRBV7-2; d_call: .; j_call: TRBJ1-5; cdr3_nt: TGTGCCAGCAGCCCCCTCGACGGTCGAATGCAGCCCCAGCATTTT; cdr3_aa: CASSPLDGRMQPQHF
clone_size: few; v_call: TRBV18; d_call: .; j_call: TRBJ1-4; cdr3_nt: TGTGCCAGCTCACTTGGGACGGTGAATGAAAAACTGTTTTTT; cdr3_aa: CASSLGTVNEKLFF
clone_size: .; v_call: TRBV12-3/TRBV12-4; d_call: TRBD1; j_call: TRBJ2-1; cdr3_nt: TGTGCCAGCAGTTTAAAGGGACAGGTAAACAATGAGCAGTTCTTC; cdr3_aa: CASSLKGQVNNEQFF
clone_size: few; v_call: TRBV28; d_call: TRBD2; j_call: TRBJ2-3; cdr3_nt: TGTGCCAGCAGTCGGAGCGGGACCACAGATACGCAGTATTTT; cdr3_aa: CASSRSGTTDTQYF
clone_size: many; v_call: TRBV10-1; d_call: .; j_call: TRBJ2-3; cdr3_nt: TGCGCCAGCAGTGGCGCGAGAGACCAGGGGATCTCCTCCACAGATACGCAGTATTTT; cdr3_aa: CASSGARDQGISSTDTQYF
clone_size: few; v_call: TRBV29-1; d_call: .; j_call: TRBJ2-1; cdr3_nt: TGCAGCGTTCGACAGACAGATGAGCAGTTCTTC; cdr3_aa: CSVRQTDEQFF
clone_size: many; v_call: TRBV29-1; d_call: .; j_call: TRBJ1-5; cdr3_nt: TGCAGCGTTGGTGACGGGATACAGCCCCAGCATTTT; cdr3_aa: CSVGDGIQPQHF
clone_size: many; v_call: TRBV11-2; d_call: .; j_call: TRBJ2-3; cdr3_nt: TGTGCCAGCAGCCAGACAGCACAGGGTACAGATACGCAGTATTTT; cdr3_aa: CASSQTAQGTDTQYF
clone_size: .; v_call: TRBV3-1; d_call: .; j_call: TRBJ1-1; cdr3_nt: TGTGCCAGCAGCCCCTCGTCCGTCCCGATGGGAGCTTTCTTT; cdr3_aa: CASSPSSVPMGAFF
clone_size: .; v_call: TRBV28; d_call: .; j_call: TRBJ2-7; cdr3_nt: TGTGCCAGCAACGGAGCTTTCTACGAGCAGTACTTC; cdr3_aa: CASNGAFYEQYF
clone_size: many; v_call: TRBV5-1; d_call: .; j_call: TRBJ2-1; cdr3_nt: TGCGCCAGCAGCTTAAGTGGGGAGTCCTACAATGAGCAGTTCTTC; cdr3_aa: CASSLSGESYNEQFF
clone_size: many; v_call: TRBV28; d_call: .; j_call: TRBJ1-1; cdr3_nt: TGTGCCAGCAGTTTTCCGGGGGGCCGCTCCCTTGAAGCTTTCTTT; cdr3_aa: CASSFPGGRSLEAFF
clone_size: many; v_call: TRBV5-1; d_call: .; j_call: TRBJ1-6; cdr3_nt: TGCGCCAGCAGCTTGGAAACGAATTCACCCCTCCACTTT; cdr3_aa: CASSLETNSPLHF
clone_size: .; v_call: TRBV3-1; d_call: .; j_call: TRBJ2-4; cdr3_nt: TGTGCCAGCAGCCCTCGACTGACGGTAAATAGGGTGTACTTC; cdr3_aa: CASSPRLTVNRVYF
clone_size: .; v_call: TRBV3-1; d_call: TRBD2; j_call: TRBJ2-7; cdr3_nt: TGTGCCAGCAGTCTAGCGGGAGTTTCGTCCGAGCAGTACTTC; cdr3_aa: CASSLAGVSSEQYF
clone_size: .; v_call: TRBV5-4; d_call: .; j_call: TRBJ1-3; cdr3_nt: TGTGCCAGCAGCTTGGTGCCAGGGGCTGGAAACACCATATATTTT; cdr3_aa: CASSLVPGAGNTIYF
clone_size: few; v_call: TRBV7-6; d_call: TRBD2; j_call: TRBJ2-1; cdr3_nt: TGTGCCAGCAGCCCGGGACTAGCGGGAGAAGAGCAGTTCTTC; cdr3_aa: CASSPGLAGEEQFF
clone_size: .; v_call: TRBV20-1; d_call: .; j_call: TRBJ2-3; cdr3_nt: TGCAGTGCTTGTACTAGATGGATGACAGATACGCAGTATTTT; cdr3_aa: CSACTRWMTDTQYF
clone_size: .; v_call: TRBV28; d_call: .; j_call: TRBJ2-7; cdr3_nt: TGTGCCAGCAGCCGATACTCCGAAAGGTACTTC; cdr3_aa: CASSRYSERYF
clone_size: many; v_call: TRBV20-1; d_call: TRBD1; j_call: TRBJ1-6; cdr3_nt: TGCAGTGTTATAGGGGGGGACAGGGGACTAGGGACCCTCCACTTT; cdr3_aa: CSVIGGDRGLGTLHF
clone_size: many; v_call: TRBV6-1; d_call: .; j_call: TRBJ1-5; cdr3_nt: TGTGCCATCGGGGCCGGTCACAGCAATCAGCCCCAGCATTTT; cdr3_aa: CAIGAGHSNQPQHF
clone_size: many; v_call: TRBV6-2/TRBV6-3; d_call: TRBD1; j_call: TRBJ1-2; cdr3_nt: TGTGCCAGCAGGACACAGGGGAGGGACTATGGCTACACCTTC; cdr3_aa: CASRTQGRDYGYTF
clone_size: many; v_call: TRBV7-2; d_call: .; j_call: TRBJ2-3; cdr3_nt: TGTGCCAGCAGCTTATCTGAGGCAGATACGCAGTATTTT; cdr3_aa: CASSLSEADTQYF
clone_size: .; v_call: TRBV12-2; d_call: .; j_call: TRBJ2-1; cdr3_nt: TGTGCAAGTCGTAAAGTAGAGTTCTTC; cdr3_aa: CASRKVEFF
clone_size: few; v_call: TRBV4-1; d_call: TRBD2; j_call: TRBJ2-1; cdr3_nt: TGCGCCAGCAGCCAAGAAGTCGGCGGGGGGGCCAACAATGAGCAGTTCTTC; cdr3_aa: CASSQEVGGGANNEQFF